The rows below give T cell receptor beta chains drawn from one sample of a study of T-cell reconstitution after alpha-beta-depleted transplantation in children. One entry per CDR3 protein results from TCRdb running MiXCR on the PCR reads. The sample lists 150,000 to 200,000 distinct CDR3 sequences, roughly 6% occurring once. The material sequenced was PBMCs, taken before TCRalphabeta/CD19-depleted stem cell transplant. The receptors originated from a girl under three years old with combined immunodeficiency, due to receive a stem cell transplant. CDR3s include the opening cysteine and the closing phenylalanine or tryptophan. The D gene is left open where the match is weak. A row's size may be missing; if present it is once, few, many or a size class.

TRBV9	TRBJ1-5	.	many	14	CASSVGNLDQPQHF	TGTGCCAGCAGCGTTGGAAACCTAGATCAGCCCCAGCATTTT
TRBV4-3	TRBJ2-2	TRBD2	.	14	CASSDGGYLEELFF	TGCGCCAGCAGTGACGGGGGGTACCTTGAGGAGCTGTTTTTT
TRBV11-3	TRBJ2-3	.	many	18	CASSLGIGGPITTDTQYF	TGTGCCAGCAGCTTAGGAATCGGGGGCCCTATTACCACAGATACGCAGTATTTT
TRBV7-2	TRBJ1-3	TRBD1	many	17	CASSLALTTGAGNTIYF	TGTGCCAGCAGCTTAGCACTTACGACAGGGGCTGGAAACACCATATATTTT
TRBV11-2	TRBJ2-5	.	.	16	CASSLLADAEQETQYF	TGTGCCAGCAGCTTGCTAGCCGACGCGGAGCAAGAGACCCAGTACTTC
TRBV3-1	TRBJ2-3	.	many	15	CASSPDGVWADTQYF	TGTGCCAGCAGCCCTGACGGGGTGTGGGCAGATACGCAGTATTTT
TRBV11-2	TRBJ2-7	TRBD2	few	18	CASSFRLHLAGGGYEQYF	TGTGCCAGCAGCTTCCGCCTCCACTTAGCGGGAGGGGGATACGAGCAGTACTTC
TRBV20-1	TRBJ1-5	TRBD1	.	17	CSARDFAGQVFNQPQHF	TGCAGTGCTAGAGACTTCGCGGGACAGGTCTTCAATCAGCCCCAGCATTTT
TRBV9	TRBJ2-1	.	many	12	CASSVGGHEQFF	TGTGCCAGCAGCGTAGGGGGCCATGAGCAGTTCTTC
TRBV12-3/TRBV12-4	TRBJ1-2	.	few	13	CASSPEVHYGYTF	TGTGCCAGCAGTCCGGAGGTCCACTATGGCTACACCTTC
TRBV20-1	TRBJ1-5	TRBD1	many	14	CSAIGTGFNQPQHF	TGCAGTGCCATAGGGACAGGCTTCAATCAGCCCCAGCATTTT
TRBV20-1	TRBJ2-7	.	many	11	CSAQGPYEQYF	TGCAGTGCCCAGGGACCCTACGAGCAGTACTTC
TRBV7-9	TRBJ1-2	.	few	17	CASSLEKTAILFYGYTF	TGTGCCAGCAGCTTAGAAAAGACAGCTATTTTATTCTATGGCTACACCTTC
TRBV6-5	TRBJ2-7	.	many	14	CASSYHQRYYEQYF	TGTGCCAGCAGTTATCATCAGCGGTACTACGAGCAGTACTTC
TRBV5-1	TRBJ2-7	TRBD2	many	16	CASSPYGAGVGYEQYF	TGCGCCAGCAGTCCGTATGGGGCGGGGGTAGGCTACGAGCAGTACTTC
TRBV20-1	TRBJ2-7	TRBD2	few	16	CSGVTLAGKNTYEQYF	TGCAGTGGAGTAACACTAGCGGGGAAGAACACCTACGAGCAGTACTTC
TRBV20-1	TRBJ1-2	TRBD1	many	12	CSAADREGGYTF	TGCAGTGCAGCCGACAGGGAAGGGGGCTACACCTTC
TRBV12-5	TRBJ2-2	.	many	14	CASGPAGYTGELFF	TGTGCTAGTGGCCCGGCGGGGTACACCGGGGAGCTGTTTTTT
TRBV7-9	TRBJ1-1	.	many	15	CASSLAHGTRNEAFF	TGTGCCAGCAGCTTAGCGCATGGGACACGGAATGAAGCTTTCTTT
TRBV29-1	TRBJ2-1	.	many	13	CSVGGTIYNEQFF	TGCAGCGTTGGCGGGACAATCTACAATGAGCAGTTCTTC